This section outlines one TCR beta chain sequence together with its context. Its specificity is not known. Using immunoSEQ multiplex PCR, the repertoire was profiled, and TCRdb retains in-frame clones only, with some absent. The sample has some 150,000 clones, approximately 90% seen once. This sample was taken from a study of T cell responses to AZD1222 COVID-19 vaccine. Study-wide findings and caveats: Donor demographics were predominantly white British with a female majority; clonal diversity may be underestimated. Among those given AZD1222, only six were seropositive at baseline. Mapped onto spike, vaccine-associated CD4 TCRs spanned it and were dominant at 160-218 and 743-854. Per reports, nearly half of all spike-specific TCRs target regions that are unmutated in variants.

V dropped 0 bases and J dropped 5 bases, with 16 bases sitting between them. Per germline, CDR1 GTSNPN and CDR2 SVGIG (reference sequence). There are 15 residues in the CDR3. The rearrangement links TRBV30 to TRBJ1-2; TRBD1 might be the D (6 bases). The TCR comes from an adult in good health. The sample in question was peripheral blood, obtained on day 0 of MenACWY control vaccination. The CDR3 loop is CAWSVSRQDPYGYTF. The CDR3 region has the DNA TGTGCCTGGAGTGTATCGAGACAGGATCCTTATGGCTACACCTTC.